The rows below give T cell receptor beta chains drawn from one sample of a study of T cells in Graves' hyperthyroidism and ophthalmopathy. TCRdb independently ran MiXCR on the multiplex PCR reads; one entry per CDR3 protein. The table lists hundreds of thousands of distinct CDR3 sequences, 30% to 40% of them singletons, with 31% in the top ten. The sample comprised blood. These receptors were taken from a woman aged 40 to 50 with Graves' hyperthyroidism. Both conserved end residues are part of each CDR3. D genes are given only for firm matches. Only some rows state a clone size, as once, few, many or a class for expanded clones.

TGCAGTGCCGCCCCAGGGGGCCACTCCTACGAGCAGTACTTC	CSAAPGGHSYEQYF	TRBV20-1	TRBJ2-7	TRBD1	14	NA
TGTGCCAGCTCACAGGGGGATGAATCACCCCTCCACTTT	CASSQGDESPLHF	TRBV19	TRBJ1-6	TRBD1	13	NA
TGTGCCAGCAGCCCCCGGAGGTCGGGGGGAAAGGTGAACACTGAAGCTTTCTTT	CASSPRRSGGKVNTEAFF	TRBV7-9	TRBJ1-1	NA	18	NA
TGTGCCATCAGTGAGACTAGCCCCCACTATGGCTACACCTTC	CAISETSPHYGYTF	TRBV10-3	TRBJ1-2	NA	14	many
TGTGCCAGCAGGGGAGGGGACAGCCTCTCCTACGAGCAGTACTTC	CASRGGDSLSYEQYF	TRBV6-5	TRBJ2-7	NA	15	many
TGTGCCAGCACCTCAGGGATCTGGCAGCCCCAGCATTTT	CASTSGIWQPQHF	TRBV12-3/TRBV12-4	TRBJ1-5	NA	13	few
TGTGCCAGCTTTGATACAGGGGGCGAGAACACTGAAGCTTTCTTT	CASFDTGGENTEAFF	TRBV25-1	TRBJ1-1	TRBD1	15	many
TGTGCTAGTGGTTTGGACGGGGGCCTTAGCAATCAGCCCCAGCATTTT	CASGLDGGLSNQPQHF	TRBV12-5	TRBJ1-5	NA	16	NA
TGTGCCAGTAGTTTCCCAGGGGGCCGAGGCGACACTGAAGCTTTCTTT	CASSFPGGRGDTEAFF	TRBV19	TRBJ1-1	TRBD1	16	once
TGTGCCAGCAGCTTAGCGATAGGGGCGGGGACTGAAGCTTTCTTT	CASSLAIGAGTEAFF	TRBV7-2	TRBJ1-1	NA	15	NA
TGCGCCAGCAGCCGCGATAACTATGGCTACACCTTC	CASSRDNYGYTF	TRBV4-3	TRBJ1-2	NA	12	many
TGTGCCAGTAAGCGGACAGGGGGCGACCCCTACGAGCAGTACTTC	CASKRTGGDPYEQYF	TRBV19	TRBJ2-7	TRBD1	15	NA
TGTGCCAGCAGCGGGACATCTTTTCCTTTAGAAGGCTATGGCTACACCTTC	CASSGTSFPLEGYGYTF	TRBV9	TRBJ1-2	NA	17	NA
TGTGCCAGCAGGACGGGAGGCGAAAAACTGTTTTTT	CASRTGGEKLFF	TRBV6-5	TRBJ1-4	NA	12	many
TGCAGCGTTGTTGGGACAGCGAAGTCCTACGAGCAGTACTTC	CSVVGTAKSYEQYF	TRBV29-1	TRBJ2-7	TRBD1	14	NA
TGCGCCAGCAGCCCCGTCGGGCCTAGACTTAACTATGGCTACACCTTC	CASSPVGPRLNYGYTF	TRBV4-1	TRBJ1-2	NA	16	NA
TGTGCCAGCAGCCATCCCGGGACACACGGAAACACCATATATTTT	CASSHPGTHGNTIYF	TRBV10-3	TRBJ1-3	NA	15	NA
TGTGCCAGCAGCCCAGTCACCGGGGAGCTGACTGAAGCTTTCTTT	CASSPVTGELTEAFF	TRBV7-3	TRBJ1-1	NA	15	NA
TGTGCCAGCATCACAGGGGCCGGGGAAAAACTGTTTTTT	CASITGAGEKLFF	TRBV13	TRBJ1-4	TRBD1	13	NA
TGTGCCACCACACAGGGGGTAAATCAGCCCCAGCATTTT	CATTQGVNQPQHF	TRBV15	TRBJ1-5	TRBD1	13	many
TGTGCCATCAGCTTACAGAGGAACACTGAAGCTTTCTTT	CAISLQRNTEAFF	TRBV7-3	TRBJ1-1	NA	13	many
TGCGCCAGCAGAGGACAGGGCTACGGTGGCTACACCTTC	CASRGQGYGGYTF	TRBV10-2	TRBJ1-2	TRBD1	13	NA
TGTGCCAGCAGCCTGGAGGGGGACACTGAAGCTTTCTTT	CASSLEGDTEAFF	TRBV7-3	TRBJ1-1	NA	13	many
TGTGCCAGTAGTATAGGCAAGGGGAGAACTTTCTTT	CASSIGKGRTFF	TRBV19	TRBJ1-1	NA	12	many